A selection of T cell receptor beta chains follows, all from one sample in a study of cytomegalovirus exposure and HLA in healthy donors. Generated by immunoSEQ multiplex PCR, the TCRdb table keeps only in-frame clones and is missing some. The repertoire holds 180,000 or so clones, with around nine tenths as singletons. The material sequenced was PBMCs. The receptor set was obtained from a man younger than 45 in good health and CMV-seropositive. Both conserved end residues are part of each CDR3. The order of the fields is clone size, J gene, D gene, V gene, CDR3 protein, CDR3 DNA. The D gene is left open where the match is weak. The size of a clone is reported for some rows only, either as once, few or many, or as a class for expanded clones.

clone size: -
J gene: TRBJ1-4
D gene: -
V gene: TRBV15
CDR3 protein: CATSSGTTNEKLFF
CDR3 DNA: TGTGCCACCAGCAGCGGGACGACAAATGAAAAACTGTTTTTT

clone size: -
J gene: TRBJ1-5
D gene: -
V gene: TRBV23-1
CDR3 protein: CARRLQSGGHNQPQHF
CDR3 DNA: TGCGCCAGGAGACTCCAATCGGGCGGACACAATCAGCCCCAGCATTTT

clone size: -
J gene: TRBJ1-4
D gene: -
V gene: TRBV19
CDR3 protein: CASKEGGRAAEKLFF
CDR3 DNA: TGTGCCAGTAAGGAAGGCGGCAGGGCGGCTGAAAAACTGTTTTTT

clone size: -
J gene: TRBJ1-6
D gene: TRBD1
V gene: TRBV6-4
CDR3 protein: CASRGQGGSPLHF
CDR3 DNA: TGTGCCAGCAGGGGACAGGGGGGTTCACCCCTCCACTTT

clone size: -
J gene: TRBJ1-2
D gene: -
V gene: TRBV28
CDR3 protein: CASTESGEGDGYTF
CDR3 DNA: TGTGCCAGCACCGAATCGGGGGAAGGGGATGGCTACACCTTC

clone size: -
J gene: TRBJ2-7
D gene: -
V gene: TRBV6-6
CDR3 protein: CATSLGGNSYEQYF
CDR3 DNA: TGTGCCACCTCTCTGGGGGGAAACTCCTACGAGCAGTACTTC

clone size: -
J gene: TRBJ1-2
D gene: -
V gene: TRBV7-2
CDR3 protein: CASNTGTLANYGYTF
CDR3 DNA: TGTGCCAGTAATACAGGGACGTTAGCTAACTATGGCTACACCTTC

clone size: -
J gene: TRBJ2-2
D gene: -
V gene: TRBV6-5
CDR3 protein: CASRTWRGTGELFF
CDR3 DNA: TGTGCCAGCCGAACCTGGCGGGGCACCGGGGAGCTGTTTTTT

clone size: -
J gene: TRBJ1-4
D gene: -
V gene: TRBV4-3
CDR3 protein: CASSPTGYGEKLFF
CDR3 DNA: TGCGCCAGCAGCCCAACCGGTTACGGCGAAAAACTGTTTTTT

clone size: once
J gene: TRBJ2-1
D gene: -
V gene: TRBV27
CDR3 protein: CASSLERSIYNEQFF
CDR3 DNA: TGTGCCAGCAGTTTAGAACGGTCCATCTACAATGAGCAGTTCTTC

clone size: -
J gene: TRBJ1-4
D gene: -
V gene: TRBV5-1
CDR3 protein: CASSLVGGTEKLFF
CDR3 DNA: TGCGCCAGCAGCTTGGTGGGCGGAACTGAAAAACTGTTTTTT

clone size: once
J gene: TRBJ1-2
D gene: -
V gene: TRBV15
CDR3 protein: CATSLPGGLIVYTF
CDR3 DNA: TGTGCCACCAGCCTCCCTGGGGGGCTTATTGTCTACACCTTC

clone size: -
J gene: TRBJ1-4
D gene: -
V gene: TRBV11-3
CDR3 protein: CASSLGGPMREELFF
CDR3 DNA: TGTGCCAGCAGCTTAGGGGGACCGATGCGTGAAGAACTGTTTTTT

clone size: -
J gene: TRBJ2-1
D gene: -
V gene: TRBV7-2
CDR3 protein: CASSLAQGSYNEQFF
CDR3 DNA: TGTGCCAGCAGCTTAGCACAGGGCTCCTACAATGAGCAGTTCTTC

clone size: -
J gene: TRBJ1-1
D gene: TRBD1
V gene: TRBV11-3
CDR3 protein: CASRLTSGTGGTEAFF
CDR3 DNA: TGTGCCAGCCGACTGACCTCCGGGACAGGGGGGACTGAAGCTTTCTTT

clone size: -
J gene: TRBJ2-7
D gene: -
V gene: TRBV7-9
CDR3 protein: CASSLGRSYEQYF
CDR3 DNA: TGTGCCAGCAGCTTAGGCAGGAGCTACGAGCAGTACTTC

clone size: -
J gene: TRBJ2-1
D gene: -
V gene: TRBV18
CDR3 protein: CASSPGGSYNEQFF
CDR3 DNA: TGTGCCAGCTCACCAGGGGGCTCCTACAATGAGCAGTTCTTC

clone size: -
J gene: TRBJ2-3
D gene: TRBD2
V gene: TRBV7-9
CDR3 protein: CASSTGTSGRDTQYF
CDR3 DNA: TGTGCCAGCAGCACCGGGACTAGCGGGAGAGATACGCAGTATTTT

clone size: -
J gene: TRBJ2-7
D gene: TRBD2
V gene: TRBV5-4
CDR3 protein: CASSSPGLADYEQYF
CDR3 DNA: TGTGCCAGCAGCAGCCCGGGACTAGCGGATTACGAGCAGTACTTC

clone size: -
J gene: TRBJ1-5
D gene: -
V gene: TRBV6-5
CDR3 protein: CASSDEQPQHF
CDR3 DNA: TGTGCCAGCAGTGATGAGCAGCCCCAGCATTTT

clone size: -
J gene: TRBJ2-7
D gene: TRBD2
V gene: TRBV6-5
CDR3 protein: CASSYAGGSYEQYF
CDR3 DNA: TGTGCCAGCAGTTACGCGGGAGGAAGCTACGAGCAGTACTTC

clone size: -
J gene: TRBJ2-7
D gene: -
V gene: TRBV27
CDR3 protein: CASGHQSSYEQYF
CDR3 DNA: TGTGCCAGCGGACACCAGAGCTCCTACGAGCAGTACTTC

clone size: -
J gene: TRBJ2-2
D gene: -
V gene: TRBV30
CDR3 protein: CAWSVLGANTGELFF
CDR3 DNA: TGTGCCTGGAGTGTACTGGGGGCGAACACCGGGGAGCTGTTTTTT

clone size: -
J gene: TRBJ1-6
D gene: -
V gene: TRBV19
CDR3 protein: CASQGERLDSPLHF
CDR3 DNA: TGTGCCAGTCAGGGTGAAAGGTTGGATTCACCCCTCCACTTT

clone size: -
J gene: TRBJ2-7
D gene: -
V gene: TRBV27
CDR3 protein: CASSIGYEQYF
CDR3 DNA: TGTGCCAGCAGTATTGGCTACGAGCAGTACTTC

clone size: -
J gene: TRBJ1-2
D gene: -
V gene: TRBV28
CDR3 protein: CASSHSYGYTF
CDR3 DNA: TGTGCCAGCAGTCACAGCTATGGCTACACCTTC

clone size: -
J gene: TRBJ2-3
D gene: -
V gene: TRBV28
CDR3 protein: CASSLIQGTDTQYF
CDR3 DNA: TGTGCCAGCAGTTTAATACAGGGAACAGATACGCAGTATTTT

clone size: -
J gene: TRBJ2-7
D gene: TRBD2
V gene: TRBV7-9
CDR3 protein: CASSPSGLAGSHEQYF
CDR3 DNA: TGTGCCAGCAGCCCTTCCGGACTAGCGGGAAGCCACGAGCAGTACTTC

clone size: -
J gene: TRBJ2-7
D gene: -
V gene: TRBV4-1
CDR3 protein: CASSQDSLGSYEQYF
CDR3 DNA: TGCGCCAGCAGCCAAGACTCCCTAGGCTCCTACGAGCAGTACTTC

clone size: -
J gene: TRBJ2-5
D gene: TRBD2
V gene: TRBV7-6
CDR3 protein: CASSPRLAGARRTQYF
CDR3 DNA: TGTGCCAGCAGCCCCAGACTAGCGGGGGCGCGCAGGACCCAGTACTTC

clone size: -
J gene: TRBJ2-7
D gene: -
V gene: TRBV5-1
CDR3 protein: CASSLDTVYEQYF
CDR3 DNA: TGCGCCAGCAGCTTGGACACGGTCTACGAGCAGTACTTC

clone size: -
J gene: TRBJ2-5
D gene: -
V gene: TRBV4-1
CDR3 protein: CASSQVAATKQETQYF
CDR3 DNA: TGCGCCAGCAGCCAAGTGGCAGCGACAAAACAAGAGACCCAGTACTTC

clone size: -
J gene: TRBJ1-2
D gene: -
V gene: TRBV9
CDR3 protein: CASSAWDKPTNYGYTF
CDR3 DNA: TGTGCCAGCAGCGCGTGGGACAAGCCAACTAACTATGGCTACACCTTC

clone size: -
J gene: TRBJ2-2
D gene: -
V gene: TRBV7-3
CDR3 protein: CASSLLEGNTGELFF
CDR3 DNA: TGTGCCAGCAGCTTACTTGAGGGTAACACCGGGGAGCTGTTTTTT

clone size: -
J gene: TRBJ1-2
D gene: -
V gene: TRBV12-2
CDR3 protein: CASRKEGVTAPIRGYGYTF
CDR3 DNA: TGTGCAAGTCGAAAAGAAGGCGTGACGGCTCCCATACGCGGCTATGGCTACACCTTC

clone size: -
J gene: TRBJ1-4
D gene: -
V gene: TRBV29-1
CDR3 protein: CSALGGGANEKLFF
CDR3 DNA: TGCAGCGCCTTGGGGGGGGGAGCTAATGAAAAACTGTTTTTT

clone size: few
J gene: TRBJ2-7
D gene: -
V gene: TRBV7-2
CDR3 protein: CASSSAGRYEQYF
CDR3 DNA: TGTGCCAGCAGCTCGGCAGGGCGGTACGAGCAGTACTTC

clone size: -
J gene: TRBJ1-2
D gene: TRBD1
V gene: TRBV28
CDR3 protein: CASSPQGATSSGYTF
CDR3 DNA: TGTGCCAGCAGTCCGCAGGGGGCCACCTCTTCCGGCTACACCTTC

clone size: -
J gene: TRBJ1-5
D gene: -
V gene: TRBV28
CDR3 protein: CASISRRNQPQHF
CDR3 DNA: TGTGCCAGCATCTCTCGGCGCAATCAGCCCCAGCATTTT

clone size: few
J gene: TRBJ2-7
D gene: -
V gene: TRBV2
CDR3 protein: CASSESQGRYEQYF
CDR3 DNA: TGTGCCAGCAGTGAATCCCAGGGGAGGTACGAGCAGTACTTC

clone size: -
J gene: TRBJ2-5
D gene: TRBD1
V gene: TRBV28
CDR3 protein: CASSYLQGRRGETQYF
CDR3 DNA: TGTGCCAGCAGTTACCTACAGGGGCGACGAGGCGAGACCCAGTACTTC

clone size: -
J gene: TRBJ1-1
D gene: -
V gene: TRBV5-6
CDR3 protein: CASSLRGNTEAFF
CDR3 DNA: TGTGCCAGCAGCTTGAGGGGGAACACTGAAGCTTTCTTT

clone size: -
J gene: TRBJ2-3
D gene: -
V gene: TRBV18
CDR3 protein: CASSPTGGLSTDTQYF
CDR3 DNA: TGTGCCAGCTCACCGACCGGGGGCTTAAGCACAGATACGCAGTATTTT

clone size: -
J gene: TRBJ2-7
D gene: -
V gene: TRBV2
CDR3 protein: CASSDSGGLNEQYF
CDR3 DNA: TGTGCCAGCAGTGACTCGGGCGGATTAAACGAGCAGTACTTC

clone size: -
J gene: TRBJ2-7
D gene: TRBD2
V gene: TRBV6-5
CDR3 protein: CASIRAGAPWYEQYF
CDR3 DNA: TGTGCCAGCATCAGAGCGGGGGCCCCCTGGTACGAGCAGTACTTC

clone size: -
J gene: TRBJ2-5
D gene: -
V gene: TRBV12-2
CDR3 protein: CASRLGPSGAQETQYF
CDR3 DNA: TGTGCAAGTCGCTTAGGACCCTCGGGGGCCCAAGAGACCCAGTACTTC

clone size: -
J gene: TRBJ2-7
D gene: -
V gene: TRBV15
CDR3 protein: CATSGSLTGTVVEQYF
CDR3 DNA: TGTGCCACCAGCGGATCCCTAACAGGGACTGTCGTCGAGCAGTACTTC

clone size: -
J gene: TRBJ2-7
D gene: -
V gene: TRBV6-5
CDR3 protein: CASSYARVIYF
CDR3 DNA: TGTGCCAGCAGTTACGCCAGGGTCATCTACTTC

clone size: -
J gene: TRBJ1-2
D gene: -
V gene: TRBV7-2
CDR3 protein: CASSLAGSAYGYTF
CDR3 DNA: TGTGCCAGCAGCTTAGCGGGGTCGGCCTATGGCTACACCTTC

clone size: -
J gene: TRBJ2-6
D gene: -
V gene: TRBV6-5
CDR3 protein: CASSPPGRLVLTF
CDR3 DNA: TGTGCCAGCAGTCCGCCGGGGCGGCTGGTCCTGACTTTC

clone size: -
J gene: TRBJ2-1
D gene: TRBD1
V gene: TRBV7-2
CDR3 protein: CASSLAGQGSYNEQFF
CDR3 DNA: TGTGCCAGCAGCTTAGCGGGACAGGGTTCTTACAATGAGCAGTTCTTC

clone size: -
J gene: TRBJ2-5
D gene: -
V gene: TRBV27
CDR3 protein: CASSFLENQETQYF
CDR3 DNA: TGTGCCAGCAGTTTTCTAGAAAATCAAGAGACCCAGTACTTC

clone size: once
J gene: TRBJ2-1
D gene: -
V gene: TRBV6-5
CDR3 protein: CASRGPPPGTHFF
CDR3 DNA: TGTGCCAGCAGAGGGCCCCCTCCGGGAACCCATTTCTTC

clone size: once
J gene: TRBJ2-1
D gene: TRBD1
V gene: TRBV19
CDR3 protein: CASSLRTGINEQFF
CDR3 DNA: TGTGCCAGTAGTCTTCGGACAGGGATCAATGAGCAGTTCTTC

clone size: -
J gene: TRBJ1-4
D gene: -
V gene: TRBV5-6
CDR3 protein: CASSFRSRGEKLFF
CDR3 DNA: TGTGCCAGCAGCTTCCGATCAAGGGGGGAAAAACTGTTTTTT